Below are 30 T cell receptor beta chains sequenced from a single sample in a study of cytomegalovirus exposure and HLA in healthy donors. The protocol was immunoSEQ multiplex PCR, while the TCRdb copy is restricted to in-frame clones and leaves out a portion. The sample shows about 360,000 clones, 75% to 90% of them seen only once. What was sequenced was PBMCs. The receptors stem from a woman in her late teens or twenties in good health and CMV-seronegative.

This chain joins TRBV7-3 and TRBJ2-2; 9 bases match TRBD2. The CDR3 is made up of 16 amino acids. The ends lost 0 bases at V and 5 bases at J; junction bases unmatched: 4. The V gene's germline CDR1 is SGHTA and CDR2 FQGTGA. The CDR3 nucleotides read TGTGCCAGCAGCTTAACACCGGGACTAGCTACCGGGGAGCTGTTTTTT. This gives the protein CASSLTPGLATGELFF.

The chain is built from TRBV19 and TRBJ1-1; possible D gene TRBD1, 5 bases. Looked up from germline, CDR1 is LNHDA and CDR2 is SQIVND (reference sequence). This CDR3 is built from 13 residues. Trimming stripped 4 bases from V and 6 bases from J, with 12 bases between. The CDR3 spells CASSTHGGAEAFF. CDR3 DNA: TGTGCCAGTAGTACCCACGGGGGAGCTGAAGCTTTCTTT. Full variable domain (missing parts from reference TRBV19 and TRBJ1-1): DGGITQSPKYLFRKEGQNVTLSCEQNLNHDAMYWYRQDPGQGLRLIYYSQIVNDFQKGDIAEGYSVSREKKESFPLTVTSAQKNPTAFYLCASSTHGGAEAFFGQGTRLTVV.

The chain employs TRBV5-1 and TRBJ2-1; 9 bases fit TRBD2. J gave up 2 bases and V 2 bases, and 5 bases lay outside the gene matches. Germline values: CDR1 SGHRS, CDR2 YFSETQ. The CDR3 runs to 16 residues. This CDR3 is CASSFSGGWAYNEQFF. As DNA, the CDR3 is TGCGCCAGCAGCTTTAGCGGGGGTTGGGCCTACAATGAGCAGTTCTTC.

This chain connects TRBV19 to TRBJ2-3, with 7 nucleotides matching TRBD2. V was clipped by 4 bases and J by 0 bases; unmatched bases: 7. Germline V CDR1 and CDR2: LNHDA, SQIVND (reference sequence). The CDR3 covers 16 residues. CDR3 nucleotides: TGTGCCAGTAGTAGGGGACTATTGGCTAGCACAGATACGCAGTATTTT. This codes for CASSRGLLASTDTQYF. Filled out from reference TRBV19 and TRBJ2-3, the complete variable domain reads DGGITQSPKYLFRKEGQNVTLSCEQNLNHDAMYWYRQDPGQGLRLIYYSQIVNDFQKGDIAEGYSVSREKKESFPLTVTSAQKNPTAFYLCASSRGLLASTDTQYFGPGTRLTVL.

The rearrangement joins TRBV6-1 to TRBJ1-1; D may be TRBD1 (5 bases). The CDR3 runs 15 residues. Germline CDR1 is MNHNS and CDR2 is SASEGT. V lost 8 bases and J lost 3, with 19 bases in between. CDR3: CASCQRPRGDTEAFF. CDR3 nucleotide sequence: TGTGCCAGCTGCCAGCGACCGCGGGGGGACACTGAAGCTTTCTTT.

The rearrangement links TRBV20-1 to TRBJ2-5; D unresolved. The CDR3 contains 8 residues. Germline CDR1 and CDR2: DFQATT and SNEGSKA (reference sequence). The CDR3 DNA reads as TGCAGCGGCGAGGACCAGTACTTC. The encoded protein is CSGEDQYF.

The V gene is TRBV7-9, the J gene TRBJ1-1; 9 nucleotides line up with TRBD1. Germline V gives CDR1 SEHNR, CDR2 FQNEAQ (reference sequence). V lost 3 bases and J lost 3; bases outside the gene matches: 5. The CDR3 covers 15 residues. The CDR3 here is CASSLGTGLDTEAFF. In DNA form, the CDR3 reads TGTGCCAGCAGCTTGGGGACAGGGTTGGACACTGAAGCTTTCTTT.

In DNA form, the CDR3 reads TGTGCCAGCAGCCCACCGATAGGGAGGGAGCAGTTCTTC. Protein product: CASSPPIGREQFF. This chain links TRBV11-2 with TRBJ2-1; perhaps TRBD2 as D (6 bases). This CDR3 comprises 13 residues. From germline, CDR1 is SGHAT and CDR2 FQNNGV. V was trimmed by 5 bases and J by 10 bases, leaving 15 bases between them. The full variable domain, rest sourced from reference TRBV11-2 and TRBJ2-1, is EAGVAQSPRYKIIEKRQSVAFWCNPISGHATLYWYQQILGQGPKLLIQFQNNGVVDDSQLPKDRFSAERLKGVDSTLKIQPAKLEDSAVYLCASSPPIGREQFFGPGTRLTVL.

The chain combines TRBV7-9 with TRBJ2-5; D may be TRBD1 (6 bases). CDR1 and CDR2 (germline): SEHNR, FQNEAQ (reference sequence). V was cut by 5 bases and J by 1 base, with 17 bases left in between. The CDR3 runs 16 residues. The CDR3 sequence: CASSPQSGGIQETQYF. CDR3 nucleotide sequence: TGTGCCAGCAGCCCACAGAGTGGGGGCATCCAAGAGACCCAGTACTTC.

The table lists this clone with a few counts. The rearrangement links TRBV2 to TRBJ2-7; the D gene is possibly TRBD2 (6 bases). Trimming took off 5 bases at V and 2 bases at J, with 10 bases between the two ends. CDR3 length equals 13 residues. Germline V gives CDR1 SNHLY, CDR2 FYNNEI. The CDR3: CASSRDFPYEQYF. The CDR3 DNA reads as TGTGCCAGCAGTCGGGACTTCCCCTACGAGCAGTACTTC.

This chain joins TRBV5-1 and TRBJ2-2, with 10 bases identical to TRBD2. This CDR3 comprises 15 residues. J gave up 6 bases and V 1 base, and 3 bases lay outside the gene matches. Germline values: CDR1 SGHRS, CDR2 YFSETQ. Here the CDR3 DNA reads TGCGCCAGCAGCTTGATAAGCGGGGGGGCCGGGGAGCTGTTTTTT. This translates into CASSLISGGAGELFF.

This clone was seen a few times. The V and J genes are TRBV6-4 and TRBJ2-2; 9 bases map to TRBD1. The CDR3 loop spans 17 amino acids. V was clipped by 2 bases and J by 3 bases; unmatched bases: 7. Germline V gene data show CDR1 as MRHNA and CDR2 as SNTAGT. The CDR3 coding sequence is TGTGCCAGCAGTGACGGGGGGACAGGGTCTGACACCGGGGAGCTGTTTTTT. It yields the protein CASSDGGTGSDTGELFF.

The CDR3 is CASSAYRTGEQYF. In DNA, the CDR3 is TGTGCCAGCAGCGCCTACCGGACAGGCGAGCAGTACTTC. The genes are TRBV9 and TRBJ2-7; 7 nucleotides match TRBD1. The CDR3 runs to 13 residues. V lost 3 bases to trimming and J lost 6 bases; unmatched junction nucleotides: 6. Germline loops: CDR1 SGDLS, CDR2 YYNGEE.

The rearrangement joins TRBV29-1 to TRBJ1-1; D call uncertain. Deletions cut 0 bases from V and 2 bases from J, with 10 bases between. Germline assignment: CDR1 SQVTM and CDR2 ANQGSEA. The CDR3 length is 14 residues. The CDR3 bases are TGCAGCGTTGAAGACTTGACACTTAACACTGAAGCTTTCTTT. Protein product: CSVEDLTLNTEAFF.

The chain links TRBV27 to TRBJ2-3, with 7 bases lining up with TRBD2. The CDR3 sequence is 14 residues long. V lost 6 bases, J lost 4 bases, and 7 bases stayed unmatched. Germline CDR1 is MNHEY and CDR2 is SMNVEV (reference sequence). The CDR3 here is CASRDRDYPDTQYF. For the CDR3, the DNA is TGTGCCAGCAGGGACCGGGACTATCCAGATACGCAGTATTTT.

This clone was found once. The chain carries TRBV15 and TRBJ2-1, with D hard to call. Trimming removed 0 bases at V and 3 bases at J, with 6 bases between. Germline CDR1 is LNHNV and CDR2 is YYDKDF (reference sequence). The CDR3 sequence is 14 residues long. Written as DNA, the CDR3 is TGTGCCACCAGCAGAGAGTACGGCTACAATGAGCAGTTCTTC. The encoded protein is CATSREYGYNEQFF.

In this sample, this clone turned up many times. The rearrangement joins TRBV6-5 to TRBJ1-5; 8 nucleotides align to TRBD1. This CDR3 has 13 amino acids. In germline, CDR1 is MNHEY, CDR2 SVGAGI. The V and J ends lost 8 bases and 6 bases, in that order; junction bases with no gene match: 6. The CDR3 DNA is TGTGCCAGCGGACAGGGAGCCGTTCAGCCCCAGCATTTT. This encodes CASGQGAVQPQHF.

The chain uses TRBV7-9 and TRBJ1-5; TRBD1 is a possible D gene (6 bases). Germline CDR1 is SEHNR and CDR2 is FQNEAQ (reference sequence). The CDR3 has 16 residues. The ends were cut back, 5 bases at V and 5 bases at J, with 19 bases in the middle. DNA for the CDR3: TGTGCCAGCAGCCGTGGCGGACAAGGGGGGGATCAGCCCCAGCATTTT. This sequence encodes CASSRGGQGGDQPQHF.

CDR3 amino acids: CASRGGVVAHEQYF. The CDR3 coding sequence is TGTGCCAGCCGAGGGGGGGTCGTCGCCCACGAGCAGTACTTC. J is TRBJ2-7 and V is TRBV2, with a tentative D call TRBD2 (7 bases). Trimming pared 8 bases from V and 5 bases from J, leaving 19 bases between. Germline V gene sequence: CDR1 SNHLY, CDR2 FYNNEI. CDR3 size: 14 residues.

The chain uses TRBV27 and TRBJ2-1; 7 positions match TRBD2. Unmatched junction bases numbered 12, after V lost 7 bases and J lost 0 bases. CDR1 is MNHEY, CDR2 SMNVEV, per germline (reference sequence). The CDR3 runs 17 residues. CDR3 protein: CASNPPGGSPSYNEQFF. The CDR3 region has the DNA TGTGCCAGCAACCCACCGGGCGGGAGTCCCTCCTACAATGAGCAGTTCTTC.

This clone came up a few times. The rearrangement joins TRBV27 to TRBJ1-2, with D maybe TRBD1 (6 bases). CDR1 and CDR2 (germline): MNHEY, SMNVEV (reference sequence). This CDR3 spans 15 amino acids. The V gene lost 3 bases and the J gene lost 2 bases, with 13 bases spanning the gap. The CDR3 loop is CASSFSGVANYGYTF. CDR3 bases: TGTGCCAGCAGTTTCTCAGGGGTGGCGAACTATGGCTACACCTTC.

This clone was found a few times. The J gene is TRBJ1-2, the V gene TRBV28; no reliable D call. V was pared by 8 bases and J by 2 bases, with 12 bases between. Germline lookup yields CDR1 MDHEN and CDR2 SYDVKM. This CDR3 is 13 amino acids long. As DNA, the CDR3 is TGTGCCAGCGCCATCTCGGGGAACTATGGCTACACCTTC. This sequence encodes CASAISGNYGYTF.

This chain joins TRBV2 and TRBJ1-5, with D uncertain. The CDR3 sequence is 13 residues long. Between the trimmed V and J ends, which lost 8 bases and 4 bases, there was a span of 12 bases. Germline V CDR1 and CDR2: SNHLY, FYNNEI. DNA for the CDR3: TGTGCCAGCTGTCTTTGGGCGAATCAGCCCCAGCATTTT. Its protein product is CASCLWANQPQHF.

The CDR3 sequence: CASSQEEGSGGNNEQFF. CDR3 coding DNA: TGTGCCAGCAGCCAAGAGGAGGGTAGCGGGGGGAACAATGAGCAGTTCTTC. The chain combines TRBV4-2 with TRBJ2-1, with 10 nucleotides matching TRBD2. CDR3 length equals 17 residues. Trimming cost V 0 bases and J 5 bases; bases outside gene matches: 7. The V gene's germline CDR1 is LGHNA and CDR2 YNFKEQ.

V is TRBV4-1 and J is TRBJ2-7; 10 nucleotides agree with TRBD1. CDR3 length: 15 residues. V dropped 3 bases and J dropped 6; count of bases not matched to a gene: 8. CDR1 is MGHRA and CDR2 is YSYEKL in the germline V gene. The CDR3 protein is CASSHPGTGVFEQYF. The DNA for the CDR3 is TGCGCCAGCAGCCATCCCGGGACAGGGGTTTTCGAGCAGTACTTC.

The chain employs TRBV28 and TRBJ2-3; TRBD2 matches at 7 bases. The CDR3 totals 15 residues. Per germline, CDR1 MDHEN and CDR2 SYDVKM. The V and J ends lost 3 bases and 3 bases, in that order; junction bases with no gene match: 6. The CDR3 is CASSFGSGVTDTQYF. The CDR3 DNA reads TGTGCCAGCAGTTTCGGGAGCGGGGTGACAGATACGCAGTATTTT.

The gene calls are TRBV2 and TRBJ2-5; D unresolved. Trimming removed 4 bases from V and 1 base from J, with 10 bases in between. The CDR3 runs 14 residues. Per germline, CDR1 SNHLY and CDR2 FYNNEI. The CDR3: CASSVSNGQETQYF. CDR3 nucleotide sequence: TGTGCCAGCAGTGTTTCGAACGGCCAAGAGACCCAGTACTTC.

The chain joins TRBV7-9 to TRBJ2-5, with 8 bases matching TRBD2. Germline V gene sequence: CDR1 SEHNR, CDR2 FQNEAQ (reference sequence). Trimming removed 5 bases from V and 5 bases from J; junction bases left unmatched: 4. The CDR3 contains 13 residues. CDR3 sequence: CASSTGGKETQYF. Here the CDR3 DNA reads TGTGCCAGCAGCACGGGGGGGAAGGAGACCCAGTACTTC. Based on the CDR3 plus reference TRBV7-9 and TRBJ2-5, the full variable domain is DTGVSQNPRHKITKRGQNVTFRCDPISEHNRLYWYRQTLGQGPEFLTYFQNEAQLEKSRLLSDRFSAERPKGSFSTLEIQRTEQGDSAMYLCASSTGGKETQYFGPGTRLLVL.

In DNA, the CDR3 is TGTGCCAGCAGCAAATTTACCCCTCCGAGGACAAGGAACACAGATACGCAGTATTTT. Protein product: CASSKFTPPRTRNTDTQYF. V and J are TRBV21-1 and TRBJ2-3; TRBD1 is the table's D call and was not checked against the DNA. TRBV21-1 has pseudogene status. This CDR3 spans 19 amino acids.

This rearrangement joins TRBV6-4 to TRBJ2-3, with 12 bases lining up with TRBD1. The CDR3 covers 15 residues. The V gene's germline CDR1 is MRHNA and CDR2 SNTAGT. J lost 4 bases, V lost 6 bases, and 5 bases had no gene match. Written as DNA, the CDR3 is TGTGCCAGCAGCGAAGGGACAGGGGGCGCAGATACGCAGTATTTT. Protein product: CASSEGTGGADTQYF.